This TCR beta chain derives from a study of T cell repertoires in ileal Crohn's disease. Concerning this clone itself: Its specificity is unknown.

Time point reported: neoterminal ileum biopsy at postoperative endoscopy, about 6 months after surgery. The table came from immunoSEQ multiplex PCR; TCRdb's copy has only in-frame clones and leaves some out. Among some 4,000 clones listed, about 70% were seen once. Overall study findings and caveats: Postoperative endoscopy occurred within one year, median 6.9 months.

The length of the CDR3 is 13 residues. Germline CDR1 is LNHNV and CDR2 is YYDKDF (reference sequence). V dropped 1 base and J dropped 9 bases, with 12 bases sitting between them. This receptor was obtained from an adult with Crohn's disease. V usage is TRBV15 and J usage is TRBJ2-5, with TRBD1 as a possible D gene (5 bases). Material: ileal tissue. The CDR3 DNA is TGTGCCACCAGCAGAGCAGGGTTAGGGGCCCAGTACTTC. It is translated as CATSRAGLGAQYF.